Following are 20 T cell receptor beta chains from one sample sequenced in a study of T cell clones after liver transplantation. The assay was immunoSEQ multiplex PCR, and TCRdb's table has in-frame clones only and misses some. The sample includes approximately 70,000 clones, 84% of them seen just once. The specimen comprised CD4+ T cells from blood, sampled about 50 months after liver transplant. These receptors all stem from a human patient who received a liver transplant. These T cells may partly come from the graft donor.

V is TRBV6-6 and J is TRBJ2-3; a weak D match, TRBD2 (6 bases). Trimming left V 1 base short and J 4 bases short, with 15 bases between. Germline CDR1 is MNHNY and CDR2 is SVGAGI (reference sequence). The CDR3 has 16 residues. The CDR3 DNA sequence: TGTGCCAGCAGTTACTACCAGGGAGGAATTTCAGATACGCAGTATTTT. Its translation: CASSYYQGGISDTQYF.

This clone was seen a few times. This chain connects TRBV10-3 to TRBJ1-2, with 8 bases matching TRBD1. The J segment lost 2 bases and the V segment lost 2 bases, leaving 4 bases of the junction unmatched. This CDR3 contains 15 residues. CDR1 is ENHRY and CDR2 is SYGVKD in the germline V gene. The CDR3 coding sequence is TGTGCCATCAGTGAGCCGGGACAGGCCAACTATGGCTACACCTTC. Residues: CAISEPGQANYGYTF.

This clone turned up a few times. V and J are TRBV7-2 and TRBJ1-2; D ambiguous. Trimming left V 1 base short and J 1 base short, with 7 bases between. Germline loops: CDR1 SGHTA, CDR2 FQGNSA. The CDR3 runs 14 residues. In nucleotides, the CDR3 is TGTGCCAGCAGCTTAGTACACCTTAACTATGGCTACACCTTC. This translates into CASSLVHLNYGYTF.

Remarks on this clone: An end of the junction differs from the germline gene, which may be a read error. This chain connects TRBV2 to TRBJ2-5; a weak D match, TRBD1 (7 bases). Germline V lookup: CDR1 SNHLY, CDR2 FYNNEI. This CDR3 spans 12 amino acids. CDR3 residues: CASSERRGTDDF. CDR3 nucleotide sequence: TGTGCCAGCAGTGAAAGGAGGGGGACAGATGACTTC.

This clone occurred a few times. The genes are TRBV4-2 and TRBJ1-1; D is perhaps TRBD1 (6 bases). The CDR3 has 16 amino acids. Trimming left V 5 bases short and J 4 bases short, with 20 bases between. Per germline, CDR1 LGHNA and CDR2 YNFKEQ. The CDR3 nucleotides are TGTGCCAGCAGCTGGAGGGATCGGGGGCATGGCACTGAAGCTTTCTTT. This sequence encodes CASSWRDRGHGTEAFF.

The chain joins TRBV10-3 to TRBJ2-1; TRBD2 agrees at 8 bases. The CDR3 is made up of 13 amino acids. Germline V gene lookup returns CDR1 ENHRY and CDR2 SYGVKD. V was clipped by 6 bases and J by 8 bases; unmatched bases: 6. This chain's CDR3 is CAIRPPGGDEQFF. In DNA form, the CDR3 reads TGTGCCATCAGGCCCCCGGGAGGGGATGAGCAGTTCTTC.

J is TRBJ2-7 and V is TRBV4-2; unclear D gene. The CDR3 sequence is 15 residues long. V was shortened by 0 bases and J by 3 bases, with 12 bases between the two germline ends. The germline gives CDR1 LGHNA, CDR2 YNFKEQ. DNA of the CDR3: TGTGCCAGCAGCCAAGATCGGCAACAATACTACGAGCAGTACTTC. Protein: CASSQDRQQYYEQYF.

This clone was observed a few times. The chain is built from TRBV10-1 and TRBJ2-6; 10 positions agree with TRBD2. The length of the CDR3 is 18 residues. Germline values: CDR1 WNHNN, CDR2 SYGVQD (reference sequence). V dropped 6 bases and J dropped 1; count of bases not matched to a gene: 9. Here the CDR3 DNA reads TGCGCCAGCAGGGGGATAGCGGGGGGACTATCTGGGGCCAACGTCCTGACTTTC. Protein: CASRGIAGGLSGANVLTF.

The chain links TRBV5-1 to TRBJ2-2; the D call may be TRBD1 or TRBD2 (6 bases each). Per the germline V gene, CDR1 is SGHRS and CDR2 is YFSETQ. V lost 3 bases and J 5 bases, leaving 11 bases between the germline ends. The CDR3 totals 14 residues. CDR3 in amino acids: CASSYTGATGELFF. Here the CDR3 DNA reads TGCGCCAGCAGCTACACGGGGGCAACCGGGGAGCTGTTTTTT.

The V and J genes are TRBV6-6 and TRBJ2-5; D tentatively reads TRBD1 or TRBD2 (5 bases each). The V and J ends lost 7 bases and 2 bases respectively, with 14 bases between them. Germline V CDR1 and CDR2: MNHNY, SVGAGI (reference sequence). The CDR3 has 14 residues. This chain's CDR3 is CASNNRDGQETQYF. CDR3 DNA sequence: TGTGCCAGCAACAACCGGGACGGTCAAGAGACCCAGTACTTC.

This chain links TRBV5-1 with TRBJ2-5; maybe TRBD1 (6 bases). CDR3 length equals 13 residues. V was pared by 3 bases and J by 5 bases, with 11 bases between. Germline loops: CDR1 SGHRS, CDR2 YFSETQ. The CDR3 loop reads CASSSQGAETQYF. CDR3 DNA sequence: TGCGCCAGCAGCTCACAGGGTGCGGAGACCCAGTACTTC.

V usage is TRBV5-1 and J usage is TRBJ2-1; 8 nucleotides line up with TRBD2. Germline V gene sequence: CDR1 SGHRS, CDR2 YFSETQ. CDR3 length: 14 amino acids. J gave up 7 bases and V 7 bases, and 10 bases lay outside the gene matches. The CDR3 sequence is CASQFSGEKNEQFF. The CDR3 nucleotides are TGCGCCAGCCAATTTAGCGGGGAAAAAAATGAGCAGTTCTTC.

V gene TRBV6-5 combines with J gene TRBJ2-3; D gene unclear. V lost 0 bases, J lost 10 bases, and 2 bases lay in between. The germline V gene has CDR1 MNHEY and CDR2 SVGAGI. The CDR3 runs 10 residues. CDR3 sequence reads: CASSYSPQYF. The CDR3 coding sequence is TGTGCCAGCAGTTACTCTCCGCAGTATTTT.

The V and J genes are TRBV6-1 and TRBJ2-2; a weak D match, TRBD1 (6 bases). Trimming shortened V by 6 bases and J by 4 bases, and 9 bases separated the two germline ends. Germline CDR1 reads MNHNS; CDR2 reads SASEGT. The CDR3 has 13 amino acids. CDR3 coding DNA: TGTGCCAGCAGCCAGACAGGCACCGGGGAGCTGTTTTTT. This sequence encodes CASSQTGTGELFF.

J is TRBJ1-2 and V is TRBV4-3; D may be TRBD1 (5 bases). Germline assignment: CDR1 LGHNA and CDR2 YSLEER. The CDR3 consists of 15 residues. The ends were cut back, 4 bases at V and 8 bases at J, with 20 bases in the middle. The DNA of the CDR3 is TGCGCCAGCAGCCCGGGGGTGGGGAGCTCTCTCGGCTACACCTTC. It codes for CASSPGVGSSLGYTF.

V and J are TRBV7-9 and TRBJ2-5; D is uncertain. Trimming stripped 4 bases from V and 4 bases from J, with 7 bases between. The CDR3 extends over 12 amino acids. Germline CDR1 and CDR2: SEHNR and FQNEAQ (reference sequence). The CDR3 coding sequence is TGTGCCAGCAGCTACCATACAGAGACCCAGTACTTC. This gives the protein CASSYHTETQYF.

V gene TRBV6-1 combines with J gene TRBJ2-3, with D perhaps matching TRBD1 (5 bases). Germline V gene sequence: CDR1 MNHNS, CDR2 SASEGT. The CDR3 is 14 residues long. The V end lost 8 bases, the J end lost 6 bases, and 18 bases lay between the germline ends. CDR3 nucleotides: TGTGCCAGCCTCAGGGCGCTGGCCAGTGATACGCAGTATTTT. Residues: CASLRALASDTQYF.

This chain uses TRBV20-1 with TRBJ2-5, with D hard to call. Between the trimmed V and J ends, which lost 4 bases and 0 bases, there was a span of 3 bases. Germline CDR1 DFQATT, CDR2 SNEGSKA (reference sequence). This CDR3 has 11 amino acids. The CDR3 here is CSAKYQETQYF. CDR3 DNA sequence: TGCAGTGCTAAGTACCAAGAGACCCAGTACTTC.

The J gene is TRBJ2-5, the V gene TRBV7-9, with 11 bases fitting TRBD2. After removal of 2 bases from V and 1 base from J, the junction contained 6 bases not matched to a gene. CDR3 size: 17 residues. In germline, CDR1 is SEHNR, CDR2 FQNEAQ (reference sequence). CDR3 bases: TGTGCCAGCAGCTTACGGCGTAGCGGGGGGGGCCAAGAGACCCAGTACTTC. This codes for CASSLRRSGGGQETQYF.

The chain recombines TRBV6-4 with TRBJ1-2, with TRBD1 identical over 8 bases. Germline CDR1 is MRHNA and CDR2 is SNTAGT. Unmatched junction bases numbered 8, after V lost 6 bases and J lost 8 bases. The CDR3 has 13 amino acids. The CDR3 sequence: CASSKTGVGGYTF. The CDR3, as DNA: TGTGCCAGCAGCAAGACAGGGGTAGGCGGCTACACCTTC.